Following are 14 T cell receptor beta chains from one sample sequenced in a study of cytomegalovirus exposure and HLA in healthy donors. Amplification used 60 Vbeta primers and 13 Jbeta primers. Assay used: immunoSEQ multiplex PCR; TCRdb lists only in-frame clones, some missing. The sample holds about 100,000 clones, around 86% seen once. The sample comprised PBMCs. Every receptor here comes from a woman aged 65 to 85 in good health and CMV-seropositive.

The chain couples TRBV28 to TRBJ2-5; 12 bases are a match to TRBD1. J gave up 5 bases and V 4 bases, and 8 bases lay outside the gene matches. CDR3 length: 16 amino acids. Germline V CDR1 and CDR2: MDHEN, SYDVKM. The CDR3 region has the DNA TGTGCCAGCAGTTCGGGACAGGGGGCGTCTAGGGAGACCCAGTACTTC. Translation gives CASSSGQGASRETQYF.

The chain carries TRBV10-1 and TRBJ1-1; 7 bases match TRBD1. The V gene end was trimmed by 10 bases and the J gene end by 0 bases; junction bases not matched to a gene: 5. Germline V lookup: CDR1 WNHNN, CDR2 SYGVQD (reference sequence). CDR3 length: 13 residues. CDR3 protein: CANSGQLNTEAFF. The CDR3 DNA is TGCGCCAACTCGGGACAGTTGAACACTGAAGCTTTCTTT.

The chain recombines TRBV5-8 with TRBJ2-5; 7 positions match TRBD2. The V segment lost 6 bases and the J segment 4 bases; nucleotides outside the gene matches: 12. This CDR3 region has 15 residues. Germline V gene data show CDR1 as SGHTS and CDR2 as YDEGEE. The CDR3 sequence: CASNEPGASGETQYF. In DNA form, the CDR3 reads TGTGCCAGCAATGAGCCCGGGGCTAGCGGAGAGACCCAGTACTTC.

This clone has more than one count but fewer than ten. The chain couples TRBV5-4 to TRBJ2-4; TRBD2 agrees at 16 bases. The germline V gene encodes CDR1 SGHNT and CDR2 YYREEE (reference sequence). The V and J ends lost 3 bases and 8 bases, in that order; junction bases with no gene match: 5. The CDR3 is 16 residues long. The CDR3 sequence: CASSSGLAGGSDIQYF. CDR3 coding DNA: TGTGCCAGCAGCTCGGGACTAGCGGGAGGGAGTGACATTCAGTACTTC.

The DNA of the CDR3 is TGTGCCAGCAGCTTGTTCCAAGCCGCTGAAGCTTTCTTT. Translating it yields CASSLFQAAEAFF. The J gene is TRBJ1-1, the V gene TRBV11-2; D not resolved. V was clipped by 3 bases and J by 6 bases, with 11 bases between them. The germline gives CDR1 SGHAT, CDR2 FQNNGV. The CDR3 consists of 13 residues.

The V call is TRBV7-9, the J call TRBJ1-5, with 8 bases identical to TRBD1. The germline CDR1 and CDR2 sequences are SEHNR and FQNEAQ (reference sequence). The CDR3 extends over 14 amino acids. The J segment lost 0 bases and the V segment lost 9 bases, leaving 4 bases of the junction unmatched. The CDR3 region is CARRTGHSNQPQHF. CDR3 DNA sequence: TGTGCCAGACGGACAGGGCATAGCAATCAGCCCCAGCATTTT. The whole variable domain, filled in from reference TRBV7-9 and TRBJ1-5, reads DTGVSQNPRHKITKRGQNVTFRCDPISEHNRLYWYRQTLGQGPEFLTYFQNEAQLEKSRLLSDRFSAERPKGSFSTLEIQRTEQGDSAMYLCARRTGHSNQPQHFGDGTRLSIL.

V usage is TRBV7-2 and J usage is TRBJ2-7; D may be TRBD2 (5 bases). CDR1 and CDR2 (germline): SGHTA, FQGNSA. With 3 bases removed from V and 4 bases from J, the gap between germline ends came to 19 bases. CDR3 length equals 16 residues. CDR3 in DNA: TGTGCCAGCAGCTTCAAAGGGCTCAGCGGACCATACGAGCAGTACTTC. Translating gives CASSFKGLSGPYEQYF.

The rearrangement joins TRBV9 to TRBJ1-1; TRBD1 is a possible D gene (6 bases). V was trimmed by 4 bases and J by 4 bases, leaving 14 bases between them. The CDR3 totals 14 residues. Germline V gene lookup returns CDR1 SGDLS and CDR2 YYNGEE. The CDR3 nucleotides read TGTGCCAGCAGCATATCAGGGGAGGGCACTGAAGCTTTCTTT. The encoded protein is CASSISGEGTEAFF.

This chain uses TRBV7-8 with TRBJ2-5; 9 positions match TRBD1. The last part of the DNA fits TRBJ2-7 better; the J call may be wrong. The length of the CDR3 is 16 residues. Germline-derived CDR1 and CDR2 are SGHVS and FQNEAQ. The CDR3 DNA sequence: TGTGCCAGCAGCCCCCGTCCGGGACAGGGCGGCTACGAGCAGTACTTC. Residues: CASSPRPGQGGYEQYF.

The chain links TRBV19 to TRBJ2-2; possible D gene TRBD1, 6 bases. From germline, CDR1 is LNHDA and CDR2 SQIVND (reference sequence). V lost 6 bases, J lost 6 bases, and 11 bases lay in between. The length of the CDR3 is 13 residues. CDR3 nucleotides: TGTGCCAGTAGGGCCTCAGGGGCCGGGGAGCTGTTTTTT. This translates into CASRASGAGELFF.

This clone appeared a few times. The gene calls are TRBV7-2 and TRBJ2-1; 7 bases fit TRBD2. The CDR3 loop spans 14 amino acids. Trimming cost V 0 bases and J 8 bases; bases outside gene matches: 4. Germline V gene data show CDR1 as SGHTA and CDR2 as FQGNSA. CDR3 region: CASSLATSFDEQFF. The CDR3 DNA reads TGTGCCAGCAGCTTAGCGACTAGCTTCGATGAGCAGTTCTTC.

A note on this clone: Germline and junction disagree at one end, which may indicate a read error. The same CDR3 is also encoded by other DNA sequences in this sample. The V and J genes are TRBV7-2 and TRBJ1-3; D might be TRBD1 (5 bases). The CDR3 loop spans 15 amino acids. Germline V gives CDR1 SGHTA, CDR2 FQGNSA. CDR3 sequence reads: CASSTTGDSGNTIYF. The CDR3 DNA reads TGTGCCAGCAGCACAACAGGAGACTCTGGGAACACCATATATTTT.

V usage is TRBV7-2 and J usage is TRBJ2-7; 8 nucleotides agree with TRBD2. The V segment lost 5 bases and the J segment 5 bases; nucleotides outside the gene matches: 14. Looked up from germline, CDR1 is SGHTA and CDR2 is FQGNSA. The CDR3 contains 16 residues. The DNA of the CDR3 is TGTGCCAGCAGCGACACCCGGAGCGGGAGTTGGAACGAGCAGTACTTC. Translation: CASSDTRSGSWNEQYF.

J is TRBJ2-1 and V is TRBV27, with a possible D match to TRBD2 (5 bases). Germline lookup yields CDR1 MNHEY and CDR2 SMNVEV (reference sequence). The CDR3 runs to 13 residues. With 7 bases removed from V and 12 bases from J, the gap between germline ends came to 19 bases. CDR3 DNA: TGTGCCAGCAAGAATGTAGCGAGGGAGATGCAGTTCTTC. Its protein is CASKNVAREMQFF.